Here is one T cell receptor (beta chain) with its context. Its antigen is as yet unknown. Trimming cost V 2 bases and J 7 bases, with 14 bases left between them. In germline, CDR1 is MNHEY, CDR2 SMNVEV (reference sequence). The CDR3 runs 14 residues. This entry belongs to a study of cytomegalovirus exposure and HLA in healthy donors. Study observations and caveats: One later analysis reportedly identified an Asian-associated ancestry cluster that showed fewer N-insertions than the approximately 670-donor mean.

The primer mix had 60 Vbeta and 13 Jbeta primers. The method was immunoSEQ multiplex PCR; TCRdb's version includes in-frame clones alone and lacks a portion of them. The repertoire has 150,000 to 200,000 clones, about 80% of them found once; the top ten carry roughly 10%. This TCR came from a man younger than 35 in good health and CMV-seropositive. This sequence joins TRBV27 and TRBJ1-1; perhaps TRBD1 as D (5 bases). Sequenced material: PBMCs. The CDR3 region is CASSLGPGYGEAFF. CDR3 nucleotide sequence: TGTGCCAGCAGTTTAGGGCCAGGGTATGGTGAAGCTTTCTTT.